This T cell receptor (beta chain) stems from a study of response to subunit inactivated influenza vaccine. TCRdb reanalysed the RT-PCR reads using MiXCR and keeps one entry per CDR3 protein. This table has about 700,000 distinct CDR3 sequences, 15% to 17% appearing once. CDR3 length: 17 amino acids. Deletions cut 0 bases from V and 0 bases from J, with 17 bases between. Germline CDR1 is DFQATT and CDR2 is SNEGSKA (reference sequence). Sequenced here: PBMCs from blood, sampled 11 to 12 days after vaccination. This receptor was identified in a man between 45 and 60 years old who received an inactivated influenza vaccine. V usage is TRBV20-1 and J usage is TRBJ1-1, with no clear D. Written as DNA, the CDR3 is TGCAGTGCTAGAGATCCCAGACTACATTTCATGAACACTGAAGCTTTCTTT. Its translation is CSARDPRLHFMNTEAFF.